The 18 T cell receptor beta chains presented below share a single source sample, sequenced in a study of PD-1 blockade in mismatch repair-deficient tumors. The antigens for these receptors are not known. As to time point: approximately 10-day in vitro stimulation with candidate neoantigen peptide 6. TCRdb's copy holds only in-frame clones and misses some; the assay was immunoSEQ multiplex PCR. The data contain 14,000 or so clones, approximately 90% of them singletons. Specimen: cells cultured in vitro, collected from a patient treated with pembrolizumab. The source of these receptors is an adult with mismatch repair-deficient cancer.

The CDR3 DNA is TGCGCCAGCAGCTTAATCGGGCAAGATACGCAGTATTTT. Residues: CASSLIGQDTQYF. The chain links TRBV5-1 to TRBJ2-3, with D unresolved. Germline V lookup: CDR1 SGHRS, CDR2 YFSETQ. There are 13 residues in the CDR3. V was shortened by 2 bases and J by 5 bases, with 9 bases between the two germline ends.

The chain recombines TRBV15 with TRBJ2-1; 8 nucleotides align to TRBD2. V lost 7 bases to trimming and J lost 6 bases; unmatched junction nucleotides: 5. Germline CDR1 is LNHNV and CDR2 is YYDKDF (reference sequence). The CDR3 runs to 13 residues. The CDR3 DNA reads TGTGCCACCACCACGACTAGCGTCAATGAGCAGTTCTTC. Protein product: CATTTTSVNEQFF.

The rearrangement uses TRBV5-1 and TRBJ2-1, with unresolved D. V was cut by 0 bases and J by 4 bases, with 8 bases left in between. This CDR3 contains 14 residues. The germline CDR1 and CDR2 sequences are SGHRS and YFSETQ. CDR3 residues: CASSLDAQYNEQFF. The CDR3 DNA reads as TGCGCCAGCAGCTTGGATGCTCAGTACAATGAGCAGTTCTTC. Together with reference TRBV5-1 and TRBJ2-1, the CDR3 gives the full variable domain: KAGVTQTPRYLIKTRGQQVTLSCSPISGHRSVSWYQQTPGQGLQFLFEYFSETQRNKGNFPGRFSGRQFSNSRSEMNVSTLELGDSALYLCASSLDAQYNEQFFGPGTRLTVL.

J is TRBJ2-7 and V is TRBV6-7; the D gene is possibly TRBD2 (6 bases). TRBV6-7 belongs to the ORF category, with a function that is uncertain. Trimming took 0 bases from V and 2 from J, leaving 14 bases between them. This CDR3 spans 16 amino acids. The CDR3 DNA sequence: TGTGCCAGCAGTTACTCGGCGATAGCGGAACCCTACGAGCAGTACTTC. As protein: CASSYSAIAEPYEQYF.

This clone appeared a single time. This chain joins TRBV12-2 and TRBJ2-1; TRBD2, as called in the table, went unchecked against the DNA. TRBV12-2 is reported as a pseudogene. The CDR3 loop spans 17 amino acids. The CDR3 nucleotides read TGTGCAAGTCGCCCCCGGGAGGTAGCGCTTTCCTACAATGAGCAGTTCTTC. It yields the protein CASRPREVALSYNEQFF.

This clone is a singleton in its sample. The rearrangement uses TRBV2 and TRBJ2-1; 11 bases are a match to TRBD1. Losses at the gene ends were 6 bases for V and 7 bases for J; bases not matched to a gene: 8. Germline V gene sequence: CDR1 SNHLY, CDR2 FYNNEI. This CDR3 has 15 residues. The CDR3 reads CASSLGQGAVNEQFF. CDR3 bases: TGTGCCAGCAGCCTCGGACAGGGGGCGGTGAATGAGCAGTTCTTC.

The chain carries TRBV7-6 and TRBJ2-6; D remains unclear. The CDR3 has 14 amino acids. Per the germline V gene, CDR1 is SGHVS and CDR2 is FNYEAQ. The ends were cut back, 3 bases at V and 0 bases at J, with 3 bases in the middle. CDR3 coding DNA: TGTGCCAGCAGCTTCAGCTCTGGGGCCAACGTCCTGACTTTC. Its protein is CASSFSSGANVLTF.

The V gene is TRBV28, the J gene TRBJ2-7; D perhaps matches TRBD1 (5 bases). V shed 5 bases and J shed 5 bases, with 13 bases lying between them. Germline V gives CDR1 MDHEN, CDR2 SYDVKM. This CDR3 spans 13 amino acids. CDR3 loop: CASSRVDRDEQYF. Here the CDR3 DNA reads TGTGCCAGCAGTCGGGTAGACAGAGACGAGCAGTACTTC.

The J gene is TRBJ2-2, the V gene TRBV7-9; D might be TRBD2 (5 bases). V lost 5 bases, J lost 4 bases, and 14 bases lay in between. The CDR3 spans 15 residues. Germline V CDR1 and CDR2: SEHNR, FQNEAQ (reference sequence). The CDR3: CASSPYTAGTGELFF. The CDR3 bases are TGTGCCAGCAGCCCATACACCGCGGGCACCGGGGAGCTGTTTTTT.

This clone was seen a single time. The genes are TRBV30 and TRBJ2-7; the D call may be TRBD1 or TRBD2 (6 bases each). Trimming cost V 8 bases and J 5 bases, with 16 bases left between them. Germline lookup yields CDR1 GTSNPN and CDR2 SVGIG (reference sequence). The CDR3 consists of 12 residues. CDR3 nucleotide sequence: TGTGCCGGCAGGGGAGGCCCTCACGAGCAGTACTTC. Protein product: CAGRGGPHEQYF.

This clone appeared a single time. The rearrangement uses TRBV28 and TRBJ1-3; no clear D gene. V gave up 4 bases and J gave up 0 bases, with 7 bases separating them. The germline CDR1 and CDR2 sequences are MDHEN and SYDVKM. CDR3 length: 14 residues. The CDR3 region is CASSSEFSGNTIYF. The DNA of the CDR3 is TGTGCCAGCAGTTCCGAATTCTCTGGAAACACCATATATTTT.

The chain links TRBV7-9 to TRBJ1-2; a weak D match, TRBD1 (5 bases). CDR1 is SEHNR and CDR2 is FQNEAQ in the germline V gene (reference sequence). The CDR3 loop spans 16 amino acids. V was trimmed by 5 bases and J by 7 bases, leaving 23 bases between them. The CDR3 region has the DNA TGTGCCAGCAGCCCCCGAGGGAGGGGCCCCTATGTTGGCTACACCTTC. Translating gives CASSPRGRGPYVGYTF.

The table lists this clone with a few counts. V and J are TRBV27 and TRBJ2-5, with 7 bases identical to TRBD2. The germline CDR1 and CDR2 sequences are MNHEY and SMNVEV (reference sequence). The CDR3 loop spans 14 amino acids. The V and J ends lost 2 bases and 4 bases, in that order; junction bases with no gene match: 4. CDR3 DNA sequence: TGTGCCAGCAGTTTAAGACTAGCTGGAGAGACCCAGTACTTC. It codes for CASSLRLAGETQYF.

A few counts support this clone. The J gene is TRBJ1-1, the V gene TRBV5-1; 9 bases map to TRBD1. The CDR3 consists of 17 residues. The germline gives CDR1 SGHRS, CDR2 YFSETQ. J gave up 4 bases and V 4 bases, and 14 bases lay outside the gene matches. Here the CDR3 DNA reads TGCGCCAGCAGCCGCCAAACGGGACAGGGAGTGGGCACTGAAGCTTTCTTT. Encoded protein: CASSRQTGQGVGTEAFF.

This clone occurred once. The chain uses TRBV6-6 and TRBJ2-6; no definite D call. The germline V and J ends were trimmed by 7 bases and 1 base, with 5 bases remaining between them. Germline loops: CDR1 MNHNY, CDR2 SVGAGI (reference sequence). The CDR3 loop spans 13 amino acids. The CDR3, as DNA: TGTGCCAGCACTTTATCTGGGGCCAACGTCCTGACTTTC. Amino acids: CASTLSGANVLTF.

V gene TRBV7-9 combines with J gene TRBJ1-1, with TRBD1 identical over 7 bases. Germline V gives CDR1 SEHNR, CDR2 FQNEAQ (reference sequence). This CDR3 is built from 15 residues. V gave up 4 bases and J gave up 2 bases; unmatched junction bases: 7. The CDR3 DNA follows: TGTGCCAGCAGCTCCCAGGGACAGATAAACACTGAAGCTTTCTTT. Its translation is CASSSQGQINTEAFF.

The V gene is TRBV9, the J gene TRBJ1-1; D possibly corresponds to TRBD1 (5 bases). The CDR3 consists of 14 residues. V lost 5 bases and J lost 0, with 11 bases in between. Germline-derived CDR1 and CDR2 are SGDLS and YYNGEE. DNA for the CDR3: TGTGCCAGCAGTGCGGGACGGCTGAACACTGAAGCTTTCTTT. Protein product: CASSAGRLNTEAFF.

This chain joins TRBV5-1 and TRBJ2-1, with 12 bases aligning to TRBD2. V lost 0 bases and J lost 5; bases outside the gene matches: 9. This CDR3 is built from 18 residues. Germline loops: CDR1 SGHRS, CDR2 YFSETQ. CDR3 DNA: TGCGCCAGCAGCTTGGCGGCTAGCGGGAGGGTCACAGACAATGAGCAGTTCTTC. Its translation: CASSLAASGRVTDNEQFF.